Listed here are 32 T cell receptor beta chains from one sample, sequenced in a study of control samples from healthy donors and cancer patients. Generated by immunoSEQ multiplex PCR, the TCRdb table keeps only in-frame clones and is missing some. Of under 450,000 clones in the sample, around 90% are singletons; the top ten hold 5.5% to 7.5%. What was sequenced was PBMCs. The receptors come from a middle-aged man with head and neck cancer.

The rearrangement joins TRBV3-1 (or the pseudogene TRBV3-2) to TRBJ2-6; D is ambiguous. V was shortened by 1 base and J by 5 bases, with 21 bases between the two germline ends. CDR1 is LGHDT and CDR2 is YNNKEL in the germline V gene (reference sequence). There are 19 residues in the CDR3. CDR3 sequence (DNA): TGTGCCAGCAGCCAAGTGTGGAGACCGCCTGTTGAGCGGGCCAACGTCCTGACTTTC. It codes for CASSQVWRPPVERANVLTF.

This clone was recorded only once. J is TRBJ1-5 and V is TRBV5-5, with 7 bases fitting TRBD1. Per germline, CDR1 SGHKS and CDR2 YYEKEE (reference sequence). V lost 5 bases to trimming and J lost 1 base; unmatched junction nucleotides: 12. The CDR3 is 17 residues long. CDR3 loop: CASRWGTDASSNQPQHF. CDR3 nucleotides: TGTGCCAGCAGGTGGGGGACAGACGCTTCGAGCAATCAGCCCCAGCATTTT.

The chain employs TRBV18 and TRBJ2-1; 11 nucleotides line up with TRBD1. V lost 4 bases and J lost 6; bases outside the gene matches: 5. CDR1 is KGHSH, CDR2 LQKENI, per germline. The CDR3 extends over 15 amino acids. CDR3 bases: TGTGCCAGCTCACGGGACAGGGGGAACTCCAATGAGCAGTTCTTC. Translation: CASSRDRGNSNEQFF.

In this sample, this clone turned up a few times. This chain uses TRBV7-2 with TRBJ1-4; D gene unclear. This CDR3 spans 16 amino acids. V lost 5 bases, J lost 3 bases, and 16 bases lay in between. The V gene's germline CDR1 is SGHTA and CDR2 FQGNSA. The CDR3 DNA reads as TGTGCCAGCAGCCAACCCGGGCAGGCGTCTAATGAAAAACTGTTTTTT. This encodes CASSQPGQASNEKLFF.

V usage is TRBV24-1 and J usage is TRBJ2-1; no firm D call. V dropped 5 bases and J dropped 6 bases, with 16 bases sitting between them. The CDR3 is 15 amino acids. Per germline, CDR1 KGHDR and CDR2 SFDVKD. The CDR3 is CATSGGPALGNEQFF. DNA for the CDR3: TGTGCCACCAGTGGCGGTCCGGCGCTGGGCAATGAGCAGTTCTTC.

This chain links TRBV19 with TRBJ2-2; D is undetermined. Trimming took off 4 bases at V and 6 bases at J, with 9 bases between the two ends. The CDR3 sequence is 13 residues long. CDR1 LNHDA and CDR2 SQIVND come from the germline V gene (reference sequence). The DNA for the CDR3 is TGTGCCAGTAGTAAAGGTTGGTCCGGGGAGCTGTTTTTT. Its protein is CASSKGWSGELFF. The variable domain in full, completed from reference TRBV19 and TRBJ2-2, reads DGGITQSPKYLFRKEGQNVTLSCEQNLNHDAMYWYRQDPGQGLRLIYYSQIVNDFQKGDIAEGYSVSREKKESFPLTVTSAQKNPTAFYLCASSKGWSGELFFGEGSRLTVL.

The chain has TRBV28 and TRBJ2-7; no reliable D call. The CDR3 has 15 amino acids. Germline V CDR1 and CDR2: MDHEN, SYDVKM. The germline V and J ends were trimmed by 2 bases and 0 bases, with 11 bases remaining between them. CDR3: CASSLERASSYEQYF. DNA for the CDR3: TGTGCCAGCAGTTTAGAAAGGGCCAGCTCCTACGAGCAGTACTTC.

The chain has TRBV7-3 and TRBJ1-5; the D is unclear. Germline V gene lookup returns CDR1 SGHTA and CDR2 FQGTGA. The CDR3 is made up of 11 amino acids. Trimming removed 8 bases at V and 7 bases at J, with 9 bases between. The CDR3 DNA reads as TGTGCCAGCGTTGGGGAGCAGCCCCAGCATTTT. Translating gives CASVGEQPQHF.

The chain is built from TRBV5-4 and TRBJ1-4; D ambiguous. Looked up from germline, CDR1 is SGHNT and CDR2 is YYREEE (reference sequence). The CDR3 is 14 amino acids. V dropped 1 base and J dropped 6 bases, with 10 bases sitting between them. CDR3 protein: CASSLQASDEKLFF. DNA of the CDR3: TGTGCCAGCAGCTTGCAAGCGTCGGATGAAAAACTGTTTTTT.

This chain's CDR3 is CASSLAGNQPQHF. The CDR3 DNA reads as TGTGCCAGCAGTTTAGCGGGGAATCAGCCCCAGCATTTT. The chain uses TRBV28 and TRBJ1-5; no definite D call. Looked up from germline, CDR1 is MDHEN and CDR2 is SYDVKM. The ends were cut back, 2 bases at V and 4 bases at J, with 6 bases in the middle. This CDR3 contains 13 residues.

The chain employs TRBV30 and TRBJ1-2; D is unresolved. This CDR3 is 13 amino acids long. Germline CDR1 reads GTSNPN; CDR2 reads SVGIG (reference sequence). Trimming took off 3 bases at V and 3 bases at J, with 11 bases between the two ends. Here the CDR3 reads CAWRSSSDYGYTF. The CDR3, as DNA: TGTGCCTGGAGATCGTCTAGCGACTATGGCTACACCTTC.

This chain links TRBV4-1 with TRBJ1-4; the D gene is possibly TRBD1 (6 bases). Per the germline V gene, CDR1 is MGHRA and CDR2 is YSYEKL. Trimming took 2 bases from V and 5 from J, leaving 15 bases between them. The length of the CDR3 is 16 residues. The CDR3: CASSQHRVGVNEKLFF. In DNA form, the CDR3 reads TGCGCCAGCAGCCAACACAGGGTTGGCGTAAATGAAAAACTGTTTTTT.

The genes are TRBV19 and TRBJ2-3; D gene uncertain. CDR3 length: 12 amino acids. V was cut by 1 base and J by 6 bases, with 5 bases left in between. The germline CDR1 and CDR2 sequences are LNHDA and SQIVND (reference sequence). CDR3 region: CASSIAVDTQYF. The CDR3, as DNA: TGTGCCAGTAGTATAGCTGTGGATACGCAGTATTTT. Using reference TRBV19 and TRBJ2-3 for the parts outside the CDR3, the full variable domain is DGGITQSPKYLFRKEGQNVTLSCEQNLNHDAMYWYRQDPGQGLRLIYYSQIVNDFQKGDIAEGYSVSREKKESFPLTVTSAQKNPTAFYLCASSIAVDTQYFGPGTRLTVL.

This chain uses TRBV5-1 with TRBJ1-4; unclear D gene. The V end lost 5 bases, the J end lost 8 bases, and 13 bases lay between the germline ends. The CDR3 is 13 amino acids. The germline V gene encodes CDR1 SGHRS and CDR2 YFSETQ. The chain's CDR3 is CASRGSDGEKLFF. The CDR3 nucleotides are TGCGCCAGCAGGGGGTCGGACGGCGAAAAACTGTTTTTT.

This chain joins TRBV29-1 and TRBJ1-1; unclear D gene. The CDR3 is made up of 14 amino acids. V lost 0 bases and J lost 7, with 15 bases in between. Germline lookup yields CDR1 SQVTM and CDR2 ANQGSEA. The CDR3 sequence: CSVEDWAGQFEAFF. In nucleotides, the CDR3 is TGCAGCGTTGAAGACTGGGCAGGTCAATTTGAAGCTTTCTTT.

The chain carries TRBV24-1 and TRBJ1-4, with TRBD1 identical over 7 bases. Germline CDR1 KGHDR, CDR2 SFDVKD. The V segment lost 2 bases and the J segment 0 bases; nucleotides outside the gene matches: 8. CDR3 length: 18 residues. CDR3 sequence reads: CATSDSGTEGATNEKLFF. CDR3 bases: TGTGCCACCAGTGATTCCGGGACAGAAGGTGCAACTAATGAAAAACTGTTTTTT.

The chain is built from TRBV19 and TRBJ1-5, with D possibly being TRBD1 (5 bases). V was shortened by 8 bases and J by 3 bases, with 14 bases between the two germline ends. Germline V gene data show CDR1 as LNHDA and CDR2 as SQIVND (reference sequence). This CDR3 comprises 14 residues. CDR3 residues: CASDQGRDNQPQHF. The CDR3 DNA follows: TGTGCCAGTGACCAGGGCAGGGACAATCAGCCCCAGCATTTT.

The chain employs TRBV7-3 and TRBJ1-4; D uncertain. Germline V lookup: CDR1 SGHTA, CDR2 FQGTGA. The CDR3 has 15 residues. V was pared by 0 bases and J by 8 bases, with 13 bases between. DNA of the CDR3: TGTGCCAGCAGCTTAACGGGCACAAGCGGGGAAAAACTGTTTTTT. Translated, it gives CASSLTGTSGEKLFF. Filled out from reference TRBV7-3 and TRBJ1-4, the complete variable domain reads GAGVSQTPSNKVTEKGKYVELRCDPISGHTALYWYRQSLGQGPEFLIYFQGTGAADDSGLPNDRFFAVRPEGSVSTLKIQRTERGDSAVYLCASSLTGTSGEKLFFGSGTQLSVL.

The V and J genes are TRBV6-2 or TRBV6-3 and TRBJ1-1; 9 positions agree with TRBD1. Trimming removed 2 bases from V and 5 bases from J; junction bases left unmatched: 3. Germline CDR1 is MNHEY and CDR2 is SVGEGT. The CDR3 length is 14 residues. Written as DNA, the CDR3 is TGTGCCAGCAGTTACGGGGGACAGGGTACTGAAGCTTTCTTT. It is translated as CASSYGGQGTEAFF.

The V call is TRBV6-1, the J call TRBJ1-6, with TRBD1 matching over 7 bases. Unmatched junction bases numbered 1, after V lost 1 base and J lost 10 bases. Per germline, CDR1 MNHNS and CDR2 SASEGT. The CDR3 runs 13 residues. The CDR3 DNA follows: TGTGCCAGCAGTGAAGGACAGGGATCACCCCTCCACTTT. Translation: CASSEGQGSPLHF.

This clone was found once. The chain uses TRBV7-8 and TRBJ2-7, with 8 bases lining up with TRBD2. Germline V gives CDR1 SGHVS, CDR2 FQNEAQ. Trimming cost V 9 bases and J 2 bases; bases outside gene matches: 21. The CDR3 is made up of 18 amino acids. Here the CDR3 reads CASRGGLGQNGFTYEQYF. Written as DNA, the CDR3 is TGTGCCAGTCGGGGGGGGCTAGGACAGAACGGTTTCACCTACGAGCAGTACTTC.

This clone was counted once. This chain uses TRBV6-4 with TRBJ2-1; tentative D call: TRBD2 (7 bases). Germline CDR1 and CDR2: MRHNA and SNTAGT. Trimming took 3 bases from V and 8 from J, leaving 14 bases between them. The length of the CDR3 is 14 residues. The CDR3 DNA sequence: TGTGCCAGCAGTGAGTGGGGGGGCTATGATGAGCAGTTCTTC. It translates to CASSEWGGYDEQFF.

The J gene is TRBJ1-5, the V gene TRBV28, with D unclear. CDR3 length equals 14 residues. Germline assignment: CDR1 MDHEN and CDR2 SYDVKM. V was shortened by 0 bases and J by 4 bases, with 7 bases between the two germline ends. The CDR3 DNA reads TGTGCCAGCAGTTTATGGCAGACTAATCAGCCCCAGCATTTT. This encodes CASSLWQTNQPQHF. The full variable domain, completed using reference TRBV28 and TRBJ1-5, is DVKVTQSSRYLVKRTGEKVFLECVQDMDHENMFWYRQDPGLGLRLIYFSYDVKMKEKGDIPEGYSVSREKKERFSLILESASTNQTSMYLCASSLWQTNQPQHFGDGTRLSIL.

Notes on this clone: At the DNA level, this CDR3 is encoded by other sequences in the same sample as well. The CDR3 DNA reads TGTGCCAGCAGTTACTCTGGACGGGGTAATCAGCCCCAGCATTTT. Its translation is CASSYSGRGNQPQHF. V is TRBV6-5 and J is TRBJ1-5, with D hard to call. Per the germline V gene, CDR1 is MNHEY and CDR2 is SVGAGI. The CDR3 consists of 15 residues. Trimming left V 0 bases short and J 4 bases short, with 10 bases between.

CDR3 loop: CASSERVSTYNEQFF. The CDR3 DNA follows: TGTGCCAGCAGCGAAAGAGTATCCACCTACAATGAGCAGTTCTTC. The genes are TRBV7-9 and TRBJ2-1; unclear D gene. The CDR3 consists of 15 residues. CDR1 is SEHNR, CDR2 FQNEAQ, per germline (reference sequence). Between the trimmed V and J ends, which lost 5 bases and 2 bases, there was a span of 13 bases.

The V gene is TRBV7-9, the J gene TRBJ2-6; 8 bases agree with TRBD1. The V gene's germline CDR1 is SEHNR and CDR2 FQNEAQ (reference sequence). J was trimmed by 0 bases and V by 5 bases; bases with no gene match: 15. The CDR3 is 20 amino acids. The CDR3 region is CASSTLLPGGLSSGANVLTF. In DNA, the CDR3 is TGTGCCAGCAGCACCCTGCTCCCAGGGGGCCTCAGCTCTGGGGCCAACGTCCTGACTTTC.

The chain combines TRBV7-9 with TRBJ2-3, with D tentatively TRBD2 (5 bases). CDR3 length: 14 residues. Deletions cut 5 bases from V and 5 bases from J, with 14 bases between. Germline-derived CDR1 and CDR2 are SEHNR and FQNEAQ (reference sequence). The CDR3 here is CASSHPAGGDTQYF. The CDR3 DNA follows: TGTGCCAGCAGCCACCCCGCCGGAGGAGATACGCAGTATTTT. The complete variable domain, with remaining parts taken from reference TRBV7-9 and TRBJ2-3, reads DTGVSQNPRHKITKRGQNVTFRCDPISEHNRLYWYRQTLGQGPEFLTYFQNEAQLEKSRLLSDRFSAERPKGSFSTLEIQRTEQGDSAMYLCASSHPAGGDTQYFGPGTRLTVL.

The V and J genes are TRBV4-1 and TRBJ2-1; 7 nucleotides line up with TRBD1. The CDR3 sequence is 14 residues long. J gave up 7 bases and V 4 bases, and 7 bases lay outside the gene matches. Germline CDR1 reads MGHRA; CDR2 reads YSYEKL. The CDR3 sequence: CASSPLLQGNEQFF. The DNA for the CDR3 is TGCGCCAGCAGCCCTCTCCTACAGGGGAATGAGCAGTTCTTC.

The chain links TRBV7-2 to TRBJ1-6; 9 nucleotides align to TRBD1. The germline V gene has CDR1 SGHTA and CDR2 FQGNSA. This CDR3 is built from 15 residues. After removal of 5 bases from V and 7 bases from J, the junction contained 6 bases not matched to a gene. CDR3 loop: CASSPMGQGNSPLHF. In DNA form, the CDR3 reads TGTGCCAGCAGCCCTATGGGACAGGGAAATTCACCCCTCCACTTT.

DNA for the CDR3: TGTGCCAGCAGCGTTGGGAGCGGGGTTATTTCACCCCTCCACTTT. Its translation is CASSVGSGVISPLHF. The V and J genes are TRBV9 and TRBJ1-6; D call uncertain. The CDR3 is made up of 15 amino acids. V lost 2 bases and J 9 bases, leaving 15 bases between the germline ends. The germline gives CDR1 SGDLS, CDR2 YYNGEE.

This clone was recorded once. The CDR3 is CATSRDQGTLAYEQYF. The CDR3 region has the DNA TGTGCCACCAGCAGAGATCAAGGGACTCTTGCCTACGAGCAGTACTTC. The genes are TRBV15 and TRBJ2-7; weak D call: TRBD2 (6 bases). V shed 0 bases and J shed 2 bases, with 14 bases lying between them. The CDR3 extends over 16 amino acids. Germline loops: CDR1 LNHNV, CDR2 YYDKDF (reference sequence).

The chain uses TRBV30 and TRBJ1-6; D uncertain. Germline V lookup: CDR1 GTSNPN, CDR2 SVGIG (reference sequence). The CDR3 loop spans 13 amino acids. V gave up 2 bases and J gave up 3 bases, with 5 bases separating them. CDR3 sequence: CAWSKDYNSPLHF. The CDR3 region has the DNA TGTGCCTGGAGTAAGGACTATAATTCACCCCTCCACTTT.